The 12 T cell receptor beta chains in this list originate from one sample, sequenced in a study of blood T cells in healthy people across ages. Sample-barcoded 5' priming and a J-beta primer mix drove a second PCR of roughly 6 to 12 cycles. TCRdb re-derived calls from the 5' RACE reads in MiXCR, one entry per CDR3 protein. The sample holds over 500,000 distinct CDR3 sequences, 40% to 65% seen once. Sequencing was done on a sample of blood. All receptors come from an elderly woman in good health.

This clonotype was counted at least ten times. The chain couples TRBV18 to TRBJ2-7; D is ambiguous. The germline V gene has CDR1 KGHSH and CDR2 LQKENI. Trimming took 2 bases from V and 6 from J, leaving 14 bases between them. The CDR3 extends over 14 amino acids. In nucleotides, the CDR3 is TGTGCCAGCTCACCAGGCTCCGAGTCAGCCGAGCAGTACTTC. Amino acid sequence: CASSPGSESAEQYF.

The V and J genes are TRBV27 and TRBJ2-4; D might be TRBD1 (7 bases). Germline assignment: CDR1 MNHEY and CDR2 SMNVEV (reference sequence). The CDR3 totals 17 residues. The germline V and J ends were trimmed by 2 bases and 2 bases, with 16 bases remaining between them. The CDR3, as DNA: TGTGCCAGCAGTTTAAATGGGGCAGGGGGGTCCAAAAACATTCAGTACTTC. Translating it yields CASSLNGAGGSKNIQYF.

The V and J genes are TRBV12-3 or TRBV12-4 and TRBJ2-5, with no clear D. The CDR3 is made up of 15 amino acids. V was shortened by 1 base and J by 0 bases, with 9 bases between the two germline ends. CDR3 loop: CASSLGPQNQETQYF. CDR3 sequence (DNA): TGTGCCAGCAGTTTAGGACCCCAAAACCAAGAGACCCAGTACTTC.

This clonotype was seen at least ten times. The rearrangement joins TRBV29-1 to TRBJ1-2; 7 bases match TRBD1. CDR1 and CDR2 from the germline V gene are SQVTM and ANQGSEA. The CDR3 totals 13 residues. V shed 6 bases and J 3 bases; nucleotides not matched to a gene: 7. CDR3 coding DNA: TGCAGCGTCCCCCGGGACAGCTACTATGGCTACACCTTC. Encoded protein: CSVPRDSYYGYTF. Full variable domain (missing parts from reference TRBV29-1 and TRBJ1-2): SAVISQKPSRDICQRGTSLTIQCQVDSQVTMMFWYRQQPGQSLTLIATANQGSEATYESGFVIDKFPISRPNLTFSTLTVSNMSPEDSSIYLCSVPRDSYYGYTFGSGTRLTVV.

J is TRBJ2-1 and V is TRBV9, with D possibly being TRBD2 (7 bases). Germline values: CDR1 SGDLS, CDR2 YYNGEE. Trimming shortened V by 0 bases and J by 5 bases, and 12 bases separated the two germline ends. This CDR3 comprises 15 residues. CDR3 amino acids: CASSVEEGGDNEQFF. The CDR3, as DNA: TGTGCCAGCAGCGTAGAAGAGGGGGGGGACAATGAGCAGTTCTTC.

A note on this clonotype: One base away lies a much larger clone, so this may be a sequencing read error. J is TRBJ2-7 and V is TRBV9, with 12 nucleotides matching TRBD2. This CDR3 has 15 residues. Germline V gene lookup returns CDR1 SGDLS and CDR2 YYNGEE. CDR3 sequence reads: CASGVGLAGPYEQYF. CDR3 DNA: TGTGCCAGCGGCGTAGGACTAGCGGGGCCCTACGAGCAGTACTTC.

This clonotype has just a few counts. The chain joins TRBV29-1 to TRBJ2-1, with D perhaps matching TRBD2 (6 bases). Germline CDR1 SQVTM, CDR2 ANQGSEA. CDR3 size: 14 residues. Trimming removed 8 bases at V and 3 bases at J, with 17 bases between. This chain's CDR3 is CSSGWDSLYNEQFF. Written as DNA, the CDR3 is TGCAGCTCCGGTTGGGACTCCCTCTACAATGAGCAGTTCTTC.

Concerning this clonotype itself: This clone may be a read error of a much larger clone one base away. The chain recombines TRBV2 with TRBJ2-7; no definite D call. The CDR3 runs 17 residues. The V end lost 3 bases, the J end lost 0 bases, and 18 bases lay between the germline ends. CDR1 SNHLY and CDR2 FYNNEI come from the germline V gene. This CDR3 is CASSERLAKRSSYEQYF. The CDR3 coding sequence is TGTGCCAGCAGTGAGAGATTGGCAAAAAGGAGCTCCTACGAGCAGTACTTC.

V usage is TRBV7-9 and J usage is TRBJ1-3; D is possibly TRBD1 (5 bases). V lost 2 bases, J lost 1 base, and 9 bases lay in between. This CDR3 spans 15 amino acids. Germline CDR1 SEHNR, CDR2 FQNEAQ (reference sequence). CDR3 protein: CASSLNQGSGNTIYF. DNA of the CDR3: TGTGCCAGCAGCTTAAACCAGGGATCTGGAAACACCATATATTTT.

This clonotype was counted a few times. This chain links TRBV6-2 or TRBV6-3 with TRBJ2-1, with D tentatively TRBD2 (6 bases). CDR3 length: 14 residues. V gave up 6 bases and J gave up 7 bases, with 16 bases separating them. Germline values: CDR1 MNHEY, CDR2 SVGEGT. The CDR3: CASSPFGSLNEQFF. CDR3 sequence (DNA): TGTGCCAGCAGCCCCTTCGGGAGTCTTAATGAGCAGTTCTTC.

This clonotype showed up many times. The chain has TRBV6-5 and TRBJ1-2; 8 bases fit TRBD1. The CDR3 runs 13 residues. Germline CDR1 reads MNHEY; CDR2 reads SVGAGI. Unmatched junction bases numbered 8, after V lost 6 bases and J lost 8 bases. CDR3 loop: CASSVDRGVGYTF. For the CDR3, the DNA is TGTGCCAGCAGCGTAGACAGGGGAGTGGGCTACACCTTC.

The genes are TRBV29-1 and TRBJ2-4; TRBD1 matches 7 bases. The J call is doubtful: the DNA matches TRBJ2-7 better. The CDR3 runs to 11 residues. Germline V gene sequence: CDR1 SQVTM, CDR2 ANQGSEA. The CDR3 region has the DNA TGCAGCGTCGAGGGACAGTACGAGCAGTACTTC. Encoded protein: CSVEGQYEQYF.